The TCR beta chain described here comes from a study of spatial heterogeneity in lung cancer. The overall study: Mean representation of each unique TCR and UMI combination in the raw reads exceeded 9.5 occurrences.

Stated time point: sample taken at primary tumor resection. Sequencing covered unsorted whole RNA taken from tumor, nontumor lung or frozen PBMC. This clonotype was counted a few times. A unique molecular identifier was carried by every single TCR cDNA molecule. TCRdb analysed the 5' RACE reads with MiXCR anew, one entry per CDR3 protein. This sample carries tens of thousands of distinct CDR3 sequences, about 12% of them seen once, and the ten largest clones take over 40%. This clonotype originated in a male donor with early-stage non-small cell lung cancer. Sequencing used PBMCs, obtained at surgery.

Here the CDR3 DNA reads TGTGCCAGCAGCTCGCGGGAAATCACAGATACGCAGTATTTT. Amino acids: CASSSREITDTQYF. The chain is built from TRBV5-4 and TRBJ2-3, with D possibly TRBD2 on 6 matching bases. Germline V gives CDR1 SGHNT, CDR2 YYREEE (reference sequence). Deletions cut 3 bases from V and 2 bases from J, with 10 bases between. The CDR3 consists of 14 residues.